The 7 T cell receptor beta chains reported below all come from one sample, sequenced in a study of CD8 T cells in ankylosing spondylitis. Points from the study as a whole: One TCR beta motif, made up of fewer than 10 highly homologous variants, appeared characteristic of ankylosing spondylitis blood.

TCRdb passed the 5' RACE reads through MiXCR, listing each CDR3 protein once. In the table there are roughly 700,000 distinct CDR3 sequences, around 17% of which are singletons. Their cognate antigens are unknown. The sequenced sample was blood, either unsorted or a sorted T cell fraction (not recorded which). These receptor sequences come from a male donor with ankylosing spondylitis.

The chain combines TRBV2 with TRBJ1-1, with D unclear. The CDR3 covers 13 residues. Trimming removed 3 bases from V and 4 bases from J, with 9 bases in between. CDR1 and CDR2 (germline): SNHLY, FYNNEI. The CDR3 DNA sequence: TGTGCCAGCAGTGAGACGGCGGGCACTGAAGCTTTCTTT. The encoded protein is CASSETAGTEAFF.

This chain links TRBV5-1 with TRBJ2-1; TRBD2 matches 13 bases. V lost 4 bases to trimming and J lost 7 bases; unmatched junction nucleotides: 14. The CDR3 has 18 amino acids. Germline-derived CDR1 and CDR2 are SGHRS and YFSETQ. CDR3 sequence: CASSPNGALLAGGNEQFF. The CDR3 region has the DNA TGCGCCAGCAGCCCCAACGGCGCGTTACTAGCGGGAGGGAATGAGCAGTTCTTC.

This clonotype was found a few times. The chain links TRBV3-1 to TRBJ1-2; perhaps TRBD1 as D (6 bases). The CDR3 loop spans 12 amino acids. Germline CDR1 and CDR2: LGHDT and YNNKEL (reference sequence). V gave up 9 bases and J gave up 7 bases, with 15 bases separating them. The CDR3 region is CASSNRESGYTF. CDR3 bases: TGTGCCAGTTCAAACAGGGAATCTGGCTACACCTTC.

This clonotype has just a few counts. The rearrangement links TRBV5-1 to TRBJ2-5; no definite D call. The V and J ends lost 4 bases and 2 bases respectively, with 12 bases between them. Germline V lookup: CDR1 SGHRS, CDR2 YFSETQ. This CDR3 has 14 amino acids. The CDR3 coding sequence is TGCGCCAGCAGCACCTCTTCGGTACAAGAGACCCAGTACTTC. It specifies CASSTSSVQETQYF.

The CDR3 bases are TGCAGCGTTCTACCCGGGACAGAGCAGTTCTTC. Translated: CSVLPGTEQFF. This chain uses TRBV29-1 with TRBJ2-1, with D perhaps matching TRBD1 (6 bases). Trimming shortened V by 5 bases and J by 10 bases, and 12 bases separated the two germline ends. The CDR3 length is 11 residues. Looked up from germline, CDR1 is SQVTM and CDR2 is ANQGSEA.

The chain recombines TRBV5-1 with TRBJ1-1; D is unclear. The V gene's germline CDR1 is SGHRS and CDR2 YFSETQ. V was shortened by 2 bases and J by 1 base, with 9 bases between the two germline ends. There are 14 residues in the CDR3. The CDR3 DNA reads TGCGCCAGCAGCTTTACTGCCCCGAACACTGAAGCTTTCTTT. Translated: CASSFTAPNTEAFF.

The table lists this clonotype with many counts. This sequence joins TRBV6-6 and TRBJ1-1, with TRBD1 matching over 7 bases. This CDR3 comprises 13 residues. Looked up from germline, CDR1 is MNHNY and CDR2 is SVGAGI (reference sequence). Trimming took 7 bases from V and 1 from J; bases not matched to a gene: 3. CDR3 sequence (DNA): TGTGCCAGCACCCGGACAGGGAACACTGAAGCTTTCTTT. Its translation: CASTRTGNTEAFF.